The clone carrying this T cell receptor (delta chain) has only a few counts. The data were obtained in a study of gamma-delta chains in newborns, infants, children. Looking at the study overall: Microbial exposure reportedly drives polyclonal innate γδ T cell expansion after birth.

This CDR3 contains 20 residues. V lost 3 bases to trimming and J lost 0 bases; unmatched junction nucleotides: 11. Per the germline V gene, CDR1 is GEAIGNYY and CDR2 is EKD. TCRdb reprocessed the reads through CATT. The data contain 5,700 or so delta-chain clones, 2.6% of them singletons. The chain is built from TRDV2 and TRDJ3; 9 nucleotides line up with TRDD3. This TCR was recovered from a child who was a newborn, infant or young child, either healthy, febrile or measles-vaccinated (not recorded which). Sequenced sample: blood. In nucleotides, the CDR3 is TGTGCCTGTGACTCCGCGTACTGGGGGACGAGCTCCTGGGACACCCGACAGATGTTTTTC. Amino acid sequence: CACDSAYWGTSSWDTRQMFF.